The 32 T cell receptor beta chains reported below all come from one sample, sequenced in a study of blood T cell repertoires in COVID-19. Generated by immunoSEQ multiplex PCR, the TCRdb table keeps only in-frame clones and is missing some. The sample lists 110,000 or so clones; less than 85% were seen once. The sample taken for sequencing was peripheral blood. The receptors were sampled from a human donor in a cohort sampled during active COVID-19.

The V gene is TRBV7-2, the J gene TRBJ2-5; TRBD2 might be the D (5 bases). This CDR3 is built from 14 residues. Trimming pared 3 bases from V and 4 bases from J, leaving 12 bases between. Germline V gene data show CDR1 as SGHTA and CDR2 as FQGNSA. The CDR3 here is CASSFPGRPETQYF. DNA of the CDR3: TGTGCCAGCAGCTTCCCGGGGAGACCAGAGACCCAGTACTTC.

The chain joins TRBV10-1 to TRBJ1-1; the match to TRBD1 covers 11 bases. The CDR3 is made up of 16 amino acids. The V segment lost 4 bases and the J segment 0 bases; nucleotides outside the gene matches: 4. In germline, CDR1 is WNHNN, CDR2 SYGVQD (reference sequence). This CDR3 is CASSATGQGVNTEAFF. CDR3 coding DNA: TGCGCCAGCAGTGCGACGGGACAGGGGGTGAACACTGAAGCTTTCTTT.

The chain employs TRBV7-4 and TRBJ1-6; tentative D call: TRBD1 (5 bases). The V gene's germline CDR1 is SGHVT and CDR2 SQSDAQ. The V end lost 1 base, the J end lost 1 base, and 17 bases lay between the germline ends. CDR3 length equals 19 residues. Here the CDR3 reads CASSLDRFESESYNSPLHF. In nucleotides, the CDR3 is TGTGCCAGCAGCTTAGACAGGTTCGAGTCTGAGTCCTATAATTCACCCCTCCACTTT.

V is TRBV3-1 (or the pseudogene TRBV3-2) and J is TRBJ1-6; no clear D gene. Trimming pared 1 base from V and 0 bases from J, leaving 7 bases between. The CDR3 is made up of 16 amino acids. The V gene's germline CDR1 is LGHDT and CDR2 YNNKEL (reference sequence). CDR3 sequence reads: CASSQGQYSYNSPLHF. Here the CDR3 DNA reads TGTGCCAGCAGCCAAGGGCAATACTCCTATAATTCACCCCTCCACTTT.

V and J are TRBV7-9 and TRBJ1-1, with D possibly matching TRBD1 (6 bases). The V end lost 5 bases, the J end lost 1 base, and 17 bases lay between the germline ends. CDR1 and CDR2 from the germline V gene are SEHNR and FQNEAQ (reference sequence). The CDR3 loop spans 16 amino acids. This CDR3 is CASSHARGARNTEAFF. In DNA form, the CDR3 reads TGTGCCAGCAGCCACGCCAGGGGCGCAAGGAACACTGAAGCTTTCTTT. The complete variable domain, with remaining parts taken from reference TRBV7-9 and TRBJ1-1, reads DTGVSQNPRHKITKRGQNVTFRCDPISEHNRLYWYRQTLGQGPEFLTYFQNEAQLEKSRLLSDRFSAERPKGSFSTLEIQRTEQGDSAMYLCASSHARGARNTEAFFGQGTRLTVV.

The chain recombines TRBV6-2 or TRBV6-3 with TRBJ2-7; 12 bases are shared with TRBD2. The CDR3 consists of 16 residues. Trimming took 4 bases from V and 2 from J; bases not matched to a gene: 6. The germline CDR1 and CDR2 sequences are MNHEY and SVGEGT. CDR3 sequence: CASSSLTSGGPYEQYF. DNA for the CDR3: TGTGCCAGCAGTTCTTTGACTAGCGGGGGTCCCTACGAGCAGTACTTC.

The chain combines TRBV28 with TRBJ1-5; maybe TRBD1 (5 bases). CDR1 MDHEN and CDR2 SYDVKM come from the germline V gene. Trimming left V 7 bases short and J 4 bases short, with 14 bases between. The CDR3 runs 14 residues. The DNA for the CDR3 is TGTGCCAGCAATATTGGGACTTCTAATCAGCCCCAGCATTTT. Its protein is CASNIGTSNQPQHF.

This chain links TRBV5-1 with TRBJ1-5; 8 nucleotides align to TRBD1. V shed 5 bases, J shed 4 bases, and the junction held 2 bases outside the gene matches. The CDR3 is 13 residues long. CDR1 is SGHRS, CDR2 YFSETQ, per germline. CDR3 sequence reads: CASRGQENQPQHF. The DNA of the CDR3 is TGCGCCAGCAGGGGACAGGAAAATCAGCCCCAGCATTTT.

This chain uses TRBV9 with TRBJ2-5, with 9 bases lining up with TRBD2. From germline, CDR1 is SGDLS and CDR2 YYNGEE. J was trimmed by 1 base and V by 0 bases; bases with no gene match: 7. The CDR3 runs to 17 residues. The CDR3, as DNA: TGTGCCAGCAGCGTAGGGGCTAGCGGGGCCCTCCAAGAGACCCAGTACTTC. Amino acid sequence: CASSVGASGALQETQYF.

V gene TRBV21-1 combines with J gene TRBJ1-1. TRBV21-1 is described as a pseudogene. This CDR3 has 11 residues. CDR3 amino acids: CASSNGGEAFF. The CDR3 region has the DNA TGTGCCAGCAGCAACGGGGGTGAAGCTTTCTTT.

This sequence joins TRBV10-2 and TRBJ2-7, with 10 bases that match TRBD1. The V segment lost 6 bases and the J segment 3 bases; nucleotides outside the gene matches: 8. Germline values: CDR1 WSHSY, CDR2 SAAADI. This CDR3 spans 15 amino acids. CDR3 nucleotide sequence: TGCGCCAGCAGGGGGGTGGGACAGGGGAACTACGAGCAGTACTTC. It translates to CASRGVGQGNYEQYF.

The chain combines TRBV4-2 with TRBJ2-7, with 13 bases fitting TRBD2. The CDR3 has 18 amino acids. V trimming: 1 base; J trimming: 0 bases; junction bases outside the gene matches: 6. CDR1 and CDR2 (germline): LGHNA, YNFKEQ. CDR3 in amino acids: CASSQALTSGGPSYEQYF. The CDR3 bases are TGTGCCAGCAGCCAAGCCTTGACTAGCGGGGGGCCCTCCTACGAGCAGTACTTC.

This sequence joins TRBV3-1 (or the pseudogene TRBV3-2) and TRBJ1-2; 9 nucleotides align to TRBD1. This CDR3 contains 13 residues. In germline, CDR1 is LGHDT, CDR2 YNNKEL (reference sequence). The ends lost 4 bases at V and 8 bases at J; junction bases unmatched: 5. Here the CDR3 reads CASSRTGESGYTF. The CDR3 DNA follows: TGTGCCAGCAGCCGGACAGGGGAGAGCGGCTACACCTTC.

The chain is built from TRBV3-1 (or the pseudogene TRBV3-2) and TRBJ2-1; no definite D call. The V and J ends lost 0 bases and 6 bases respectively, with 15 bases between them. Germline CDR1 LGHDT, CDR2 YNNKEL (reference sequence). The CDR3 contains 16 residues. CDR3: CASSQDSAVLSNEQFF. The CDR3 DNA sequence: TGTGCCAGCAGCCAAGATTCCGCGGTTTTAAGCAATGAGCAGTTCTTC.

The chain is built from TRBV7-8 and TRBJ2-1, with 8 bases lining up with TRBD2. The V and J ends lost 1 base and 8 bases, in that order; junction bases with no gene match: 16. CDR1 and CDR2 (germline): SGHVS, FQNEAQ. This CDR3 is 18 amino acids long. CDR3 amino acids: CASSLGRLATLRRDEQFF. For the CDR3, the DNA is TGTGCCAGCAGCTTAGGAAGACTAGCGACACTACGAAGGGATGAGCAGTTCTTC. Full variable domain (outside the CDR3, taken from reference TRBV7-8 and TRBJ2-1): GAGVSQSPRYKVAKRGQDVALRCDPISGHVSLFWYQQALGQGPEFLTYFQNEAQLDKSGLPSDRFFAERPEGSVSTLKIQRTQQEDSAVYLCASSLGRLATLRRDEQFFGPGTRLTVL.

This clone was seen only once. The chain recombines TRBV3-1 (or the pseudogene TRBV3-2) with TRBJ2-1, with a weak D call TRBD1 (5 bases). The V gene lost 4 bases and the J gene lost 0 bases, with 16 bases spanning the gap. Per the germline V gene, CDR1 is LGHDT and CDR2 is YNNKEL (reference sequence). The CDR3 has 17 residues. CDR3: CASSLSTTGLSYNEQFF. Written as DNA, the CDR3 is TGTGCCAGCAGCCTATCAACTACAGGTCTCTCCTACAATGAGCAGTTCTTC.

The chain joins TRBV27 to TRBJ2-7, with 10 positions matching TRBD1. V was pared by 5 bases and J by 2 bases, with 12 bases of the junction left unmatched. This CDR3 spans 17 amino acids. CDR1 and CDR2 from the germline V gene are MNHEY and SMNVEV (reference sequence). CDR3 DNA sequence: TGTGCCAGCAGTCCACGGAGGGGACAGGGGCTTCCCTACGAGCAGTACTTC. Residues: CASSPRRGQGLPYEQYF.

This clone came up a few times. CDR3 bases: TGTGCCAGCAGCCACGGAGGGATGAACAACTATGGCTACACCTTC. Its protein is CASSHGGMNNYGYTF. This chain uses TRBV3-1 (or the pseudogene TRBV3-2) with TRBJ1-2; D ambiguous. The CDR3 contains 15 residues. CDR1 and CDR2 from the germline V gene are LGHDT and YNNKEL (reference sequence). V was trimmed by 3 bases and J by 2 bases, leaving 13 bases between them.

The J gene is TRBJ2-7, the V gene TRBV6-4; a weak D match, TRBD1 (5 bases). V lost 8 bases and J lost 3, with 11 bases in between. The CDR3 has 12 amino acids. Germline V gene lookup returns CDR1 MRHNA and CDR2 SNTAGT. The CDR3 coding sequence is TGTGCCAGCGAACGACAGAGCTACGAGCAGTACTTC. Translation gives CASERQSYEQYF.

The CDR3 loop reads CASSLATGDTEAFF. The CDR3 DNA is TGTGCCAGCAGCTTAGCCACAGGGGACACTGAAGCTTTCTTT. The rearrangement links TRBV7-9 to TRBJ1-1; 7 bases match TRBD1. Per the germline V gene, CDR1 is SEHNR and CDR2 is FQNEAQ (reference sequence). The CDR3 length is 14 residues. Trimming removed 0 bases from V and 3 bases from J; junction bases left unmatched: 1.

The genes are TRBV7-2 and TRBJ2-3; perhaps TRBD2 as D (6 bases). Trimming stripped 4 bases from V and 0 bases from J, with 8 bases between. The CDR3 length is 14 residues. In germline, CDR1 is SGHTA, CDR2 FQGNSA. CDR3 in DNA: TGTGCCAGCAGCTCCGGGAGAAGCACAGATACGCAGTATTTT. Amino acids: CASSSGRSTDTQYF.

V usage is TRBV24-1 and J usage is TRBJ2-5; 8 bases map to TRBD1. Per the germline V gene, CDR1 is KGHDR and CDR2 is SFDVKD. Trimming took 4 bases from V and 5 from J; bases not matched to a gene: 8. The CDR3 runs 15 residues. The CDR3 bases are TGTGCCACCAGTGACCCGAACAGGGGGGTGGAGACCCAGTACTTC. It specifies CATSDPNRGVETQYF.

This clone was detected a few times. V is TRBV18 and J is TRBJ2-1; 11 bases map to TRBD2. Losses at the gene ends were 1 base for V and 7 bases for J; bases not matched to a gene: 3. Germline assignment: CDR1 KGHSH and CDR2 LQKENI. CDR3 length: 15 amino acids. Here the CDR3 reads CASSPLAGGRNEQFF. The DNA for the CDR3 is TGTGCCAGCTCACCACTAGCGGGGGGGCGGAATGAGCAGTTCTTC.

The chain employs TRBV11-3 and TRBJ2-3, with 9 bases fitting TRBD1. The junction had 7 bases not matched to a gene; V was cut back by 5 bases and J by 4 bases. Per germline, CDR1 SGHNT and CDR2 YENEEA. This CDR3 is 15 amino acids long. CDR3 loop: CASSRGTGYSDTQYF. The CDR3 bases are TGTGCCAGCAGCCGAGGGACAGGGTATTCAGATACGCAGTATTTT.

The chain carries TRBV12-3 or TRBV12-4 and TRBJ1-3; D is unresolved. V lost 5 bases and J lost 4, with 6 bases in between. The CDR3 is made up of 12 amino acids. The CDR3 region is CASSPLGNTIYF. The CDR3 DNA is TGTGCCAGCAGTCCCCTGGGAAACACCATATATTTT.

The chain's CDR3 is CASSSEKHNEQFF. The CDR3 DNA follows: TGTGCCAGCAGCAGTGAGAAACACAATGAGCAGTTCTTC. The chain joins TRBV7-2 to TRBJ2-1, with D hard to call. V dropped 5 bases and J dropped 5 bases, with 10 bases sitting between them. In germline, CDR1 is SGHTA, CDR2 FQGNSA. The CDR3 is 13 amino acids.

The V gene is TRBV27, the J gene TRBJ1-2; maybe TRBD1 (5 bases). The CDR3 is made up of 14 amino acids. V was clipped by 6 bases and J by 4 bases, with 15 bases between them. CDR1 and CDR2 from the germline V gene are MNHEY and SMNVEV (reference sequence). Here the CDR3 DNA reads TGTGCCAGCAGCCCATCCGGGCAGGGCTATGGCTACACCTTC. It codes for CASSPSGQGYGYTF.

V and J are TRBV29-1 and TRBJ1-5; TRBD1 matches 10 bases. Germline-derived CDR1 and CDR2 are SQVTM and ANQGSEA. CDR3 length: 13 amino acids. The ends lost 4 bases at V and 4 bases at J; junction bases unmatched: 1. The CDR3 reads CSVADRGNQPQHF. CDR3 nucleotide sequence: TGCAGCGTTGCGGACAGGGGGAATCAGCCCCAGCATTTT.

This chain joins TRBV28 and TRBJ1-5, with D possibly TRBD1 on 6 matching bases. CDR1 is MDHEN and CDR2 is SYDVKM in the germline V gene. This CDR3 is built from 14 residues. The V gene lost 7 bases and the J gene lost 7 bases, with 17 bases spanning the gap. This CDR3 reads CASNGAGDAQPQHF. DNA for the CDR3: TGTGCCAGCAACGGGGCAGGGGACGCGCAGCCCCAGCATTTT.

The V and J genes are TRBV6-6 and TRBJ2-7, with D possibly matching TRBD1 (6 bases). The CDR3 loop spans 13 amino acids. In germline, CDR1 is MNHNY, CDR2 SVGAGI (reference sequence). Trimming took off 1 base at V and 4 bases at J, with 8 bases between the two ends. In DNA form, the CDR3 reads TGTGCCAGCAGTTACTTCACAGGGTACGAGCAGTACTTC. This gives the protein CASSYFTGYEQYF.

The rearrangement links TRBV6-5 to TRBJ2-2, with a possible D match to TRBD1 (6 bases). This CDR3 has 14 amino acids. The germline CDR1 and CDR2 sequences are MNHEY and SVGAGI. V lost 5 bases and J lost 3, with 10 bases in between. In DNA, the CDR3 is TGTGCCAGCAGTCTAGGGGGACACACCGGGGAGCTGTTTTTT. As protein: CASSLGGHTGELFF.

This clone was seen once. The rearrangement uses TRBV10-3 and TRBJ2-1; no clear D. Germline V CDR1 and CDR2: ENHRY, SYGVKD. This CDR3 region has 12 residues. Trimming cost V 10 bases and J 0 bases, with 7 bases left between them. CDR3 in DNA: TGTGCCACCTCGGTCTCCTACAATGAGCAGTTCTTC. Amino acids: CATSVSYNEQFF.